The rows below give T cell receptor beta chains drawn from one sample of a study of cytomegalovirus exposure and HLA in healthy donors. TCRdb's copy holds only in-frame clones and misses some; the assay was immunoSEQ multiplex PCR. The sample includes around 170,000 clones, 65% to 85% seen only once; the top ten take under 2.5%. Sequenced sample: PBMCs. All receptors come from a man aged 55 to 70 in good health and CMV-seronegative. CDR3s leave out the opening cysteine and the closing phenylalanine or tryptophan. The D gene is left open where the match is weak.

V	D	J	CDR3
TRBV7-8	TRBD1	TRBJ1-1	ASSLARSGGEAF
TRBV23-1	TRBD2	TRBJ2-1	ASNPTAGVQF
TRBV5-1	NA	TRBJ1-2	ASSLGLRDHGYGYT
TRBV5-8	TRBD1	TRBJ2-3	ASSPGQVTDTQY
TRBV6-1	NA	TRBJ2-2	ASSESVGELF
TRBV6-1	NA	TRBJ2-5	ASRGRLNQETQY
TRBV5-6	TRBD1	TRBJ1-3	ASSLAGPGGLLGNTIY
TRBV2	TRBD2	TRBJ2-1	ASSEALLAGSNEQF
TRBV2	NA	TRBJ1-1	ASSDDRTAEAF
TRBV29-1	TRBD1	TRBJ2-5	SVEDPTGAETQY
TRBV5-4	NA	TRBJ1-2	ASSLTQNYGYT
TRBV7-2	NA	TRBJ2-3	ASRRRSGSTDTQY
TRBV5-1	TRBD2	TRBJ2-7	ASSLAPSGGPSSYEQY
TRBV18	NA	TRBJ2-3	ASSPGRSTDTQY
TRBV6-5	TRBD1	TRBJ1-3	ASSSTGGSGNTIY
TRBV11-3	TRBD2	TRBJ2-2	ASSLNRLAGDTGELF
TRBV5-4	NA	TRBJ1-1	ASSRVGNTEAF
TRBV5-1	NA	TRBJ1-1	ASSRVPLNTEAF
TRBV5-1	TRBD2	TRBJ2-2	ASSLVTSGGSGELF
TRBV9	NA	TRBJ2-2	ASSVATGREANTGELF
TRBV28	NA	TRBJ2-6	ASSLIGGGKRANVLT
TRBV28	TRBD1	TRBJ1-3	ASSSAGQHFSGNTIY
TRBV9	TRBD2	TRBJ2-1	ASSAGTRDNEQF
TRBV5-4	TRBD1	TRBJ1-4	ASSSRQGFGEKLF
TRBV4-2	TRBD2	TRBJ2-1	ASSQELAGVTRDEQF
TRBV19	TRBD1	TRBJ1-2	ASSITGGSWGYT
TRBV7-2	TRBD2	TRBJ2-7	ASSPGLSYEQY
TRBV27	TRBD1	TRBJ1-1	ASRPTGGFTEAF
TRBV11-2	NA	TRBJ1-1	ASSLAGNTEAF
TRBV7-9	NA	TRBJ2-1	ASSLGAGDTGLNEQF
TRBV6-1	TRBD2	TRBJ2-2	ASSEMREEVTGELF
TRBV5-1	NA	TRBJ2-3	ASSPDSTDTQY
TRBV5-4	TRBD1	TRBJ2-5	ASSQAGTGGEETQY
TRBV5-1	NA	TRBJ1-1	ASSSRALGLGATGAF
TRBV5-1	TRBD1	TRBJ1-6	ASSLQGANSPLH
TRBV5-1	NA	TRBJ2-1	ASSSPPNNEQF
TRBV2	TRBD1	TRBJ2-2	ASSAGTGKTGELF
TRBV20-1	NA	TRBJ1-2	SLGQLTGYT
TRBV5-1	TRBD1	TRBJ2-1	ASGYGTGYNEQF
TRBV4-1	NA	TRBJ1-2	ASSQDALNLRGSYT
TRBV2	NA	TRBJ2-3	ASSISSADTQY
TRBV7-9	NA	TRBJ1-2	ASSLSNYGYT
TRBV5-1	TRBD1	TRBJ1-2	ASESFPTGGFGYT
TRBV30	TRBD1	TRBJ1-1	AWSKNRGRRSEAF
TRBV5-1	NA	TRBJ1-4	ASSRRPQELF
TRBV7-9	TRBD2	TRBJ2-7	ASSLFASGGSYEQY
TRBV7-2	TRBD2	TRBJ2-7	ASSPAPAGAYEQY
TRBV28	TRBD1	TRBJ1-1	ASSFRQGVNTEAF
TRBV2	TRBD2	TRBJ2-7	ASSEGLAGGYEQY
TRBV10-3	TRBD1	TRBJ1-2	AIGQGGRSYGYT
TRBV25-1	NA	NA	ASSDPGRDEQY
TRBV5-4	TRBD1	TRBJ1-1	ASSSTGVNTEAF
TRBV19	TRBD2	TRBJ2-5	ASSPSGGRETQY
TRBV7-2	TRBD2	TRBJ2-5	ASSYGLAGFEETQY
TRBV25-1	TRBD1	TRBJ1-6	ASSEYSGTGIRNSPLH
TRBV6-5	NA	TRBJ2-7	ASSYSHRENYEQY
TRBV4-2	NA	TRBJ2-7	ASSQVQDSSYEQY
TRBV2	TRBD1	TRBJ2-7	ASIKGQGVYEQY
TRBV7-2	TRBD2	TRBJ2-4	ASSLGLAAQNIQY